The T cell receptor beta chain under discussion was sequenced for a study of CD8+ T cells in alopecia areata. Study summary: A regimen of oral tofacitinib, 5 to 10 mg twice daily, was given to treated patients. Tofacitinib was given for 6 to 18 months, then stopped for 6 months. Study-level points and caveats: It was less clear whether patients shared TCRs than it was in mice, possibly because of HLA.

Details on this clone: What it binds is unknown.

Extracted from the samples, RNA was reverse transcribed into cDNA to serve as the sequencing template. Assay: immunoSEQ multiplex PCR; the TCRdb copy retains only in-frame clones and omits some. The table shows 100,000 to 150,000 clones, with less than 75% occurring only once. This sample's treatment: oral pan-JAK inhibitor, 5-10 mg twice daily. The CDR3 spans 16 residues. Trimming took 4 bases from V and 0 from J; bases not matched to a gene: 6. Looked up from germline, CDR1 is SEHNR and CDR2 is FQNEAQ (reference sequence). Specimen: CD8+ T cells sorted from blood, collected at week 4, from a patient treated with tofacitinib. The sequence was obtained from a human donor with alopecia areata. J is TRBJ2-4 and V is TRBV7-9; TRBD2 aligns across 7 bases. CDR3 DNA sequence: TGTGCCAGCAGCTCTACCCGGGGGGAAGCCAAAAACATTCAGTACTTC. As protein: CASSSTRGEAKNIQYF.